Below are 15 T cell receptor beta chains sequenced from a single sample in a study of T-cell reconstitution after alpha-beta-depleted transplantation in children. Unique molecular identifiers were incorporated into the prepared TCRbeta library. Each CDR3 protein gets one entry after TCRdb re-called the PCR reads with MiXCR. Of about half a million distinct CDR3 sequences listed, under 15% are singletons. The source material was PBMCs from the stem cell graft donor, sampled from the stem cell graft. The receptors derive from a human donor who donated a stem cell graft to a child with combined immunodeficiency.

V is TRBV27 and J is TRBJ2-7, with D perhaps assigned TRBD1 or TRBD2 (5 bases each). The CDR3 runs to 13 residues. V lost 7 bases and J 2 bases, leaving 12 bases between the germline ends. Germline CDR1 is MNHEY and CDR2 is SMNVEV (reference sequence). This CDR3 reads CASTGTDTYEQYF. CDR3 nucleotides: TGTGCCAGCACCGGGACGGATACCTACGAGCAGTACTTC.

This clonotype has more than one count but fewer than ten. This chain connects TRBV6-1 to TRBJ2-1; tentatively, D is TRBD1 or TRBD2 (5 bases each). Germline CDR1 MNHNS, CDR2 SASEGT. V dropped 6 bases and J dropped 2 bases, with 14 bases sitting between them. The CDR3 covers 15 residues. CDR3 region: CASSPGTYTYNEQFF. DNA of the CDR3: TGTGCCAGCAGCCCAGGGACGTACACCTACAATGAGCAGTTCTTC.

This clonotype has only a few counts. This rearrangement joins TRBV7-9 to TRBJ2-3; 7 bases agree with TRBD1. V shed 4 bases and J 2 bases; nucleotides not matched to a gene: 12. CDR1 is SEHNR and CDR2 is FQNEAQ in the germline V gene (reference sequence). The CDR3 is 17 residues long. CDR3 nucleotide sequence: TGTGCCAGCAGCTCGCGGTACAGGGGCAATAACACAGATACGCAGTATTTT. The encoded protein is CASSSRYRGNNTDTQYF.

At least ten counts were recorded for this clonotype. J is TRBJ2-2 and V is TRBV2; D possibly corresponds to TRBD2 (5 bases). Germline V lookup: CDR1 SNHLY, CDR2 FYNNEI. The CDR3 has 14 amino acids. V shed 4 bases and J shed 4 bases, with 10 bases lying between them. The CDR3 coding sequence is TGTGCCAGCAGTGCGGAGCGGAGCACCGGGGAGCTGTTTTTT. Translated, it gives CASSAERSTGELFF.

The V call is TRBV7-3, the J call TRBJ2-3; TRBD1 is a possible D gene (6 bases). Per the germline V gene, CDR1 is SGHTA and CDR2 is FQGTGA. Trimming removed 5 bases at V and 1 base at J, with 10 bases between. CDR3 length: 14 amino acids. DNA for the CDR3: TGTGCCAGCAGCCGAGGACAGCGCACAGATACGCAGTATTTT. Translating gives CASSRGQRTDTQYF.

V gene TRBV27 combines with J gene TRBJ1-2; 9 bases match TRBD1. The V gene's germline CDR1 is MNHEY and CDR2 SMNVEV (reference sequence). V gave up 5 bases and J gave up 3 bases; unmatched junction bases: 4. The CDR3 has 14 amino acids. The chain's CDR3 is CASSGDRVHYGYTF. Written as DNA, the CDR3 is TGTGCCAGCAGTGGGGACAGGGTGCACTATGGCTACACCTTC.

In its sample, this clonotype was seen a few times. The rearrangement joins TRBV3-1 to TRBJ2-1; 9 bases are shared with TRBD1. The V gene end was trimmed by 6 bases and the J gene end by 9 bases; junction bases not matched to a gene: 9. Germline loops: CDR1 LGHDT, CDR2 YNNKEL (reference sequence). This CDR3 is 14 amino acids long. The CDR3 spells CASRPGTGLSEQFF. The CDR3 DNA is TGTGCCAGCAGGCCCGGGACAGGGTTAAGTGAGCAGTTCTTC.

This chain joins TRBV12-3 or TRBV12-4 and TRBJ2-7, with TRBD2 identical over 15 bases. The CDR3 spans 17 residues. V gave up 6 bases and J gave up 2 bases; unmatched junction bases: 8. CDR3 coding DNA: TGTGCCAGCAGCCGGGGACTAGCGGGAGGCTCCGCCTACGAGCAGTACTTC. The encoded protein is CASSRGLAGGSAYEQYF.

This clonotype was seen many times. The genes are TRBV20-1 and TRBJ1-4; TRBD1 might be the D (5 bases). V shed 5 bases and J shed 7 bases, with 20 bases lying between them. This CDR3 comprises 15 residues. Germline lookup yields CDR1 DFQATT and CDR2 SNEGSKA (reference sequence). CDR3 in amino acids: CSASPYGTYFEKLFF. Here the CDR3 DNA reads TGCAGTGCTTCTCCGTACGGGACGTACTTTGAAAAACTGTTTTTT.

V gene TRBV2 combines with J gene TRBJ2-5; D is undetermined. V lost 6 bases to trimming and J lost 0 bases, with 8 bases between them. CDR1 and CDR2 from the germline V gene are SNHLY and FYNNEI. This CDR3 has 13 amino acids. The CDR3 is CASRPGNQETQYF. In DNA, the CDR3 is TGTGCCAGCAGGCCGGGCAACCAAGAGACCCAGTACTTC. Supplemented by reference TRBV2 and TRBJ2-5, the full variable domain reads EPEVTQTPSHQVTQMGQEVILRCVPISNHLYFYWYRQILGQKVEFLVSFYNNEISEKSEIFDDQFSVERPDGSNFTLKIRSTKLEDSAMYFCASRPGNQETQYFGPGTRLLVL.

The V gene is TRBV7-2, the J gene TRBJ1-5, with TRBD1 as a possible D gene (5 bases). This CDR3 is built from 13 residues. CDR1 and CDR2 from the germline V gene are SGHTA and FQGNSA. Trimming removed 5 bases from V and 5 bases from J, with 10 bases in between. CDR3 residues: CASSPMGDQPQHF. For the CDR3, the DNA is TGTGCCAGCAGCCCCATGGGGGATCAGCCCCAGCATTTT.

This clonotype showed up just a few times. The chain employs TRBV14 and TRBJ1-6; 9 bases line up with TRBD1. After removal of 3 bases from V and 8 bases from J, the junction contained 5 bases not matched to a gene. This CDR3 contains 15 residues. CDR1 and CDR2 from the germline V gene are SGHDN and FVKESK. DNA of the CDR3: TGTGCCAGCAGCCACTGGGACAGGGTGGATTCACCCCTCCACTTT. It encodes CASSHWDRVDSPLHF.

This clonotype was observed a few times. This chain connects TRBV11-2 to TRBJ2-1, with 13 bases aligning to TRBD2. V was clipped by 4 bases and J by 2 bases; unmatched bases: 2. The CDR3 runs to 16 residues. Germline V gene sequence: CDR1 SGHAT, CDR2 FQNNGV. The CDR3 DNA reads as TGTGCCAGCAGCTATACTAGCGGGGGGGCCTACAATGAGCAGTTCTTC. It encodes CASSYTSGGAYNEQFF.

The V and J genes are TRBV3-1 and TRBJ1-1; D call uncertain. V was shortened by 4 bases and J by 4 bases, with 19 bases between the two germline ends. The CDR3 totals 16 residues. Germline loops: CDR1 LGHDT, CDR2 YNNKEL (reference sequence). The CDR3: CASSLTLFPHVTEAFF. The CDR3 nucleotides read TGTGCCAGCAGCCTCACGCTATTTCCACATGTCACTGAAGCTTTCTTT.

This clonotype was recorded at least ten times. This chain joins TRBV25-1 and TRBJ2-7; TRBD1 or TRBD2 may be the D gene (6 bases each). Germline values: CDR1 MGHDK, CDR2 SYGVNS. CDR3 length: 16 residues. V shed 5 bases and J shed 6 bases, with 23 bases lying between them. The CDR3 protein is CASSNPWDARGAEQYF. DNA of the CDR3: TGTGCCAGCAGTAACCCATGGGACGCGAGGGGGGCCGAGCAGTACTTC.